One and the same sample provided the 23 T cell receptor beta chains below, sequenced in a study of cytomegalovirus exposure and HLA in healthy donors. Clones were sequenced by immunoSEQ multiplex PCR, and TCRdb holds only the in-frame ones, with some missing. Of about 120,000 clones detected, 85% to 90% appear once; the ten largest clones hold about 6%. Sequencing was done on a sample of PBMCs. The receptors were sampled from a woman aged 18-30 years in good health and CMV-seropositive.

This rearrangement joins TRBV5-1 to TRBJ1-3, with 9 bases matching TRBD1. The ends lost 7 bases at V and 3 bases at J; junction bases unmatched: 5. Germline values: CDR1 SGHRS, CDR2 YFSETQ. The CDR3 spans 14 residues. The CDR3: CASQQGAHGNTIYF. The DNA of the CDR3 is TGCGCCAGCCAACAGGGGGCTCATGGAAACACCATATATTTT.

In its sample, this clone was seen once. The genes are TRBV6-1 and TRBJ2-2, with TRBD2 matching 7 bases. There are 14 residues in the CDR3. Per the germline V gene, CDR1 is MNHNS and CDR2 is SASEGT. V was pared by 6 bases and J by 10 bases, with 11 bases of the junction left unmatched. The CDR3 DNA is TGTGCCAGCAGGGAAAGGGACTATATTTCGGAGCTGTTTTTT. This translates into CASRERDYISELFF.

The chain recombines TRBV7-9 with TRBJ2-1, with TRBD1 as a possible D gene (6 bases). Between the trimmed V and J ends, which lost 1 base and 6 bases, there was a span of 13 bases. The CDR3 loop spans 15 amino acids. Germline assignment: CDR1 SEHNR and CDR2 FQNEAQ (reference sequence). The CDR3 DNA follows: TGTGCCAGCAGCTTAGAACTAGGGGGTCCCAATGAGCAGTTCTTC. Translating gives CASSLELGGPNEQFF.

The rearrangement uses TRBV4-1 and TRBJ2-3, with a tentative D call TRBD2 (5 bases). This CDR3 contains 13 residues. Germline V gives CDR1 MGHRA, CDR2 YSYEKL. The V end lost 1 base, the J end lost 7 bases, and 9 bases lay between the germline ends. CDR3 nucleotides: TGCGCCAGCAGCCAAGTCGGGGAATATACGCAGTATTTT. Translated: CASSQVGEYTQYF.

The rearrangement links TRBV29-1 to TRBJ2-5; perhaps TRBD2 as D (6 bases). V was trimmed by 4 bases and J by 4 bases, leaving 16 bases between them. Germline V gives CDR1 SQVTM, CDR2 ANQGSEA. The CDR3 runs to 14 residues. The CDR3 bases are TGCAGCGTTGTTCTGACTAGGTCTCGAGAGACCCAGTACTTC. Protein product: CSVVLTRSRETQYF. Full variable domain (missing parts from reference TRBV29-1 and TRBJ2-5): SAVISQKPSRDICQRGTSLTIQCQVDSQVTMMFWYRQQPGQSLTLIATANQGSEATYESGFVIDKFPISRPNLTFSTLTVSNMSPEDSSIYLCSVVLTRSRETQYFGPGTRLLVL.

The chain joins TRBV6-1 to TRBJ1-6; tentative D call: TRBD1 (6 bases). V was clipped by 7 bases and J by 9 bases, with 16 bases between them. This CDR3 is built from 14 residues. CDR1 is MNHNS and CDR2 is SASEGT in the germline V gene. The CDR3 loop reads CASTLTGHGSPLHF. The CDR3 DNA sequence: TGTGCCAGCACCCTTACAGGGCACGGTTCACCCCTCCACTTT.

This sequence joins TRBV5-4 and TRBJ2-3; 9 bases are shared with TRBD2. CDR1 SGHNT and CDR2 YYREEE come from the germline V gene (reference sequence). The junction had 9 bases not matched to a gene; V was cut back by 4 bases and J by 3 bases. There are 16 residues in the CDR3. In nucleotides, the CDR3 is TGTGCCAGCAGCCCCCCAGGAAGCGGGGGGACAGATACGCAGTATTTT. Protein product: CASSPPGSGGTDTQYF.

V usage is TRBV2 and J usage is TRBJ2-7; possibly TRBD2 for D (6 bases). The CDR3 has 16 amino acids. Trimming cost V 10 bases and J 3 bases, with 25 bases left between them. The germline V gene encodes CDR1 SNHLY and CDR2 FYNNEI. CDR3 protein: CANWRGRGHQNYEQYF. As DNA, the CDR3 is TGTGCCAACTGGAGGGGTCGAGGACACCAGAACTACGAGCAGTACTTC.

This clone is a singleton in its sample. The V and J genes are TRBV29-1 and TRBJ1-2; D possibly corresponds to TRBD1 (6 bases). CDR3 length: 13 residues. Germline CDR1 reads SQVTM; CDR2 reads ANQGSEA. V was trimmed by 6 bases and J by 1 base, leaving 12 bases between them. The CDR3 reads CSVVGHLNYGYTF. The CDR3 DNA follows: TGCAGCGTCGTGGGACACCTTAACTATGGCTACACCTTC.

Only a few counts were recorded for this clone. This chain joins TRBV19 and TRBJ1-5; D possibly corresponds to TRBD1 (6 bases). The V gene lost 10 bases and the J gene lost 4 bases, with 20 bases spanning the gap. The CDR3 totals 15 residues. Germline V gene data show CDR1 as LNHDA and CDR2 as SQIVND (reference sequence). CDR3 nucleotides: TGTGCCACCCGACCACAGGGTAAGACTAATCAGCCCCAGCATTTT. This sequence encodes CATRPQGKTNQPQHF.

The rearrangement links TRBV20-1 to TRBJ2-1; D uncertain. The CDR3 runs 10 residues. CDR1 and CDR2 from the germline V gene are DFQATT and SNEGSKA (reference sequence). V lost 1 base, J lost 10 bases, and 5 bases lay in between. CDR3 residues: CSARVKEQFF. The CDR3 DNA reads as TGCAGTGCTAGAGTTAAAGAGCAGTTCTTC.

V is TRBV5-1 and J is TRBJ2-5, with D possibly being TRBD1 (5 bases). This CDR3 has 15 amino acids. V shed 4 bases and J shed 5 bases, with 18 bases lying between them. CDR1 and CDR2 (germline): SGHRS, YFSETQ. CDR3 sequence (DNA): TGCGCCAGCAGCCGGGTTGCTTGGGGCGGTGAGACCCAGTACTTC. Translation: CASSRVAWGGETQYF. The whole variable domain, filled in from reference TRBV5-1 and TRBJ2-5, reads KAGVTQTPRYLIKTRGQQVTLSCSPISGHRSVSWYQQTPGQGLQFLFEYFSETQRNKGNFPGRFSGRQFSNSRSEMNVSTLELGDSALYLCASSRVAWGGETQYFGPGTRLLVL.

The gene calls are TRBV28 and TRBJ2-1, with 9 bases lining up with TRBD1. Per germline, CDR1 MDHEN and CDR2 SYDVKM. The V and J ends lost 6 bases and 2 bases, in that order; junction bases with no gene match: 2. The CDR3 is made up of 14 amino acids. CDR3 in amino acids: CASRRTGAYNEQFF. The DNA for the CDR3 is TGTGCCAGCAGACGGACAGGGGCCTACAATGAGCAGTTCTTC. The full variable domain, its missing parts supplied by reference TRBV28 and TRBJ2-1, is DVKVTQSSRYLVKRTGEKVFLECVQDMDHENMFWYRQDPGLGLRLIYFSYDVKMKEKGDIPEGYSVSREKKERFSLILESASTNQTSMYLCASRRTGAYNEQFFGPGTRLTVL.

The rearrangement uses TRBV18 and TRBJ1-3; maybe TRBD1 (6 bases). Germline CDR1 reads KGHSH; CDR2 reads LQKENI. Trimming cost V 4 bases and J 0 bases, with 16 bases left between them. The length of the CDR3 is 17 residues. Here the CDR3 reads CASSLQRQANSGNTIYF. CDR3 nucleotide sequence: TGTGCCAGCTCACTGCAGCGACAGGCTAACTCTGGAAACACCATATATTTT.

This clone was observed a single time. V is TRBV5-1 and J is TRBJ2-3, with 8 bases lining up with TRBD2. The length of the CDR3 is 14 residues. With 7 bases clipped from V and 2 bases from J, the junction kept 6 bases outside the gene matches. Germline assignment: CDR1 SGHRS and CDR2 YFSETQ. In DNA, the CDR3 is TGCGCCAGCGGAACGGGGGGGCCCACAGATACGCAGTATTTT. Residues: CASGTGGPTDTQYF.

This chain links TRBV29-1 with TRBJ2-2, with 10 bases aligning to TRBD1. V was pared by 7 bases and J by 6 bases, with 2 bases of the junction left unmatched. The germline CDR1 and CDR2 sequences are SQVTM and ANQGSEA. CDR3 length: 12 amino acids. CDR3: CSAGTGAGELFF. For the CDR3, the DNA is TGCAGCGCCGGGACAGGGGCCGGGGAGCTGTTTTTT.

The rearrangement joins TRBV29-1 to TRBJ2-1; 8 nucleotides agree with TRBD2. Germline CDR1 SQVTM, CDR2 ANQGSEA. This CDR3 is 14 amino acids long. The trim removed 4 bases at V and 2 bases at J, leaving 4 bases unmatched. CDR3 DNA sequence: TGCAGCGTTGGTCGGGGGGGGACCTACAATGAGCAGTTCTTC. Encoded protein: CSVGRGGTYNEQFF.

This chain uses TRBV27 with TRBJ2-1; 8 bases fit TRBD1. This CDR3 region has 14 residues. The V gene's germline CDR1 is MNHEY and CDR2 SMNVEV (reference sequence). The J segment lost 4 bases and the V segment lost 7 bases, leaving 6 bases of the junction unmatched. In DNA form, the CDR3 reads TGTGCCAGCACCCCGACAGGGGATTACAATGAGCAGTTCTTC. Encoded protein: CASTPTGDYNEQFF.

V and J are TRBV6-5 and TRBJ1-1; D gene uncertain. V was clipped by 7 bases and J by 1 base, with 13 bases between them. The germline V gene has CDR1 MNHEY and CDR2 SVGAGI. The CDR3 loop spans 14 amino acids. The CDR3 region is CASNPRLANTEAFF. The CDR3 nucleotides are TGTGCCAGCAACCCCAGGTTGGCGAACACTGAAGCTTTCTTT.

This chain connects TRBV30 to TRBJ1-6, with D maybe TRBD1 (5 bases). The CDR3 extends over 13 amino acids. The germline V gene encodes CDR1 GTSNPN and CDR2 SVGIG (reference sequence). V dropped 5 bases and J dropped 7 bases, with 12 bases sitting between them. In DNA form, the CDR3 reads TGTGCCTGGTCGGACAATCTGAATTCACCCCTCCACTTT. Translating it yields CAWSDNLNSPLHF.

The V gene is TRBV5-1, the J gene TRBJ2-2; no definite D call. The V gene's germline CDR1 is SGHRS and CDR2 YFSETQ. This CDR3 spans 12 amino acids. Trimming pared 4 bases from V and 6 bases from J, leaving 7 bases between. CDR3 in DNA: TGCGCCAGCAGCCGGGTCCCCGGGGAGCTGTTTTTT. Its protein is CASSRVPGELFF.

This chain links TRBV2 with TRBJ2-5, with a weak D call TRBD2 (6 bases). The CDR3 runs to 14 residues. Between the trimmed V and J ends, which lost 3 bases and 1 base, there was a span of 9 bases. Germline V gene data show CDR1 as SNHLY and CDR2 as FYNNEI. DNA for the CDR3: TGTGCCAGCAGTGAGCCGGGACTCCAAGAGACCCAGTACTTC. It encodes CASSEPGLQETQYF.

The J gene is TRBJ1-2, the V gene TRBV10-3; tentative D call: TRBD1 (5 bases). Germline V lookup: CDR1 ENHRY, CDR2 SYGVKD. The V gene lost 5 bases and the J gene lost 5 bases, with 15 bases spanning the gap. The CDR3 loop spans 14 amino acids. The CDR3 DNA follows: TGTGCCATCAGTTCGACAGTCATGGGGTATGGCTACACCTTC. Its translation: CAISSTVMGYGYTF.